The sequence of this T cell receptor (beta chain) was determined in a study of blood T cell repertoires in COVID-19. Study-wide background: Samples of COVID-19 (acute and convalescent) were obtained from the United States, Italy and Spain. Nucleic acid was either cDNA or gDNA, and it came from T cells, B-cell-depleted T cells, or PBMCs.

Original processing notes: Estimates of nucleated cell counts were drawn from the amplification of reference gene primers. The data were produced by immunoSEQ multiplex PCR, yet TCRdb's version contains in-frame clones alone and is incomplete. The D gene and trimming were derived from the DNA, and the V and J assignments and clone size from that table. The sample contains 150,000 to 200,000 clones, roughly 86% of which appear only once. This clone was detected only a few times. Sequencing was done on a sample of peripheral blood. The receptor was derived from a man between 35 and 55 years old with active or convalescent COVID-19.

This CDR3 is CSVEAREFHGYTF. For the CDR3, the DNA is TGCAGCGTTGAAGCCAGGGAATTCCATGGCTACACCTTC. The J gene is TRBJ1-2, the V gene TRBV29-1; the D gene is possibly TRBD1 (5 bases). Germline V gene sequence: CDR1 SQVTM, CDR2 ANQGSEA. Trimming pared 1 base from V and 6 bases from J, leaving 12 bases between. This CDR3 is built from 13 residues.